This T cell receptor beta chain was sequenced in a study of T cell changes during pregnancy in multiple sclerosis. The V gene end was trimmed by 4 bases and the J gene end by 10 bases; junction bases not matched to a gene: 4. The CDR3 sequence is 11 residues long. Germline CDR1 and CDR2: DFQATT and SNEGSKA (reference sequence). TCRdb's copy holds only in-frame clones and misses some; the assay was immunoSEQ multiplex PCR. The data show about 44,000 clones, around 89% seen once. The rearrangement links TRBV20-1 to TRBJ1-2, with 9 bases fitting TRBD1. The clonotype comes from a female donor with multiple sclerosis, enrolled in a pregnancy study. The sequencing here drew on CD4+ T cells from peripheral blood mononuclear cells, taken after pregnancy. In DNA, the CDR3 is TGCAGTGCTATACAGGGGGCGGACTACACCTTC. Translating gives CSAIQGADYTF.